A selection of T cell receptor beta chains follows, all from one sample in a study of identical twins. TCRdb reanalysed the 5' RACE reads using MiXCR and keeps one entry per CDR3 protein. Among nearly 650,000 distinct CDR3 sequences listed, around 7.4% were seen once. This same sample was also part of a study on yellow fever vaccine responses in identical twins.

The sequenced sample was PBMCs. These receptors were collected from a woman aged 18-30 years in good health. Both conserved end residues are part of each CDR3. D genes are given only for firm matches. The listing skips clone size in some rows; elsewhere it reads once, few, many or a size class.

CDR3nt: TGCAGCGTTGAAAGGCGGGAGGCCCACGTAGGCGAGCAGTTCTTC; CDR3aa: CSVERREAHVGEQFF; d_gene: TRBD2; abundance: few; v_gene: TRBV29-1; j_gene: TRBJ2-1
CDR3nt: TGTGCCATCAGTGAAGAGGGAAATCAGCCCCAGCATTTT; CDR3aa: CAISEEGNQPQHF; d_gene: NA; abundance: many; v_gene: TRBV10-3; j_gene: TRBJ1-5
CDR3nt: TGTGCCAGCAGCCCAAGACTAGCGGGTTCCTACAATGAGCAGTTCTTC; CDR3aa: CASSPRLAGSYNEQFF; d_gene: TRBD2; abundance: many; v_gene: TRBV7-9; j_gene: TRBJ2-1
CDR3nt: TGCAGTGCTAGACGGGACACCCTTGGCGGTCAGCCCCAGCATTTT; CDR3aa: CSARRDTLGGQPQHF; d_gene: NA; abundance: few; v_gene: TRBV20-1; j_gene: TRBJ1-5
CDR3nt: TGTGCCAGCAGCTTAAGTTTCGTAGGGACCTCACCCCTCCACTTT; CDR3aa: CASSLSFVGTSPLHF; d_gene: NA; abundance: NA; v_gene: TRBV7-9; j_gene: TRBJ1-6
CDR3nt: TGCAGTGCTAGACTAGCGGGAGTCGGAGAGACCCAGTACTTC; CDR3aa: CSARLAGVGETQYF; d_gene: TRBD2; abundance: NA; v_gene: TRBV20-1; j_gene: TRBJ2-5
CDR3nt: TGCAGTGCTAGTCTGGCGGGGATTGAGAGGGAGCAGTACTTC; CDR3aa: CSASLAGIEREQYF; d_gene: NA; abundance: many; v_gene: TRBV20-1; j_gene: TRBJ2-7
CDR3nt: TGTGCCAGCAGTTTACAGGGGGCTCGGAGTATGACGAACACCGGGGAGCTGTTTTTT; CDR3aa: CASSLQGARSMTNTGELFF; d_gene: TRBD1; abundance: few; v_gene: TRBV7-8; j_gene: TRBJ2-2
CDR3nt: TGCAGTGCCAGTGTAAGGGAACCCAGGGGAGGAACCTACAATGAGCAGTTCTTC; CDR3aa: CSASVREPRGGTYNEQFF; d_gene: NA; abundance: NA; v_gene: TRBV20-1; j_gene: TRBJ2-1
CDR3nt: TGTGCCAGCAGTTTAGGGGGACAGATGGGCAATCAGCCCCAGCATTTT; CDR3aa: CASSLGGQMGNQPQHF; d_gene: TRBD1; abundance: few; v_gene: TRBV12-3/TRBV12-4; j_gene: TRBJ1-5
CDR3nt: TGTGCCAGCAGAGCGACAGGGAACACAGATACGCAGTATTTT; CDR3aa: CASRATGNTDTQYF; d_gene: TRBD1; abundance: NA; v_gene: TRBV2; j_gene: TRBJ2-3
CDR3nt: TGCGCCAGCAGCTCAGGTGGCGGGGGGGCCAATGAGCAGTTCTTC; CDR3aa: CASSSGGGGANEQFF; d_gene: TRBD2; abundance: few; v_gene: TRBV5-1; j_gene: TRBJ2-1
CDR3nt: TGCAGCGGAAACCGGGACACAACAGATACGCAGTATTTT; CDR3aa: CSGNRDTTDTQYF; d_gene: NA; abundance: NA; v_gene: TRBV29-1; j_gene: TRBJ2-3
CDR3nt: TGCGCCAGCAGCTTGTGGGACAGGCCTTACGAGCAGTACTTC; CDR3aa: CASSLWDRPYEQYF; d_gene: TRBD1; abundance: few; v_gene: TRBV5-1; j_gene: TRBJ2-7
CDR3nt: TGTACCATCAGTCCCGCGGACGGGACTAGGGGGGTCCCCAACTACGAGCAGTACTTC; CDR3aa: CTISPADGTRGVPNYEQYF; d_gene: TRBD2; abundance: NA; v_gene: TRBV6-4; j_gene: TRBJ2-7
CDR3nt: TGTGCCAGCAGTTTAGGGGGACAGGGGTTGAACACTGAAGCTTTCTTT; CDR3aa: CASSLGGQGLNTEAFF; d_gene: TRBD1; abundance: few; v_gene: TRBV12-3/TRBV12-4; j_gene: TRBJ1-1
CDR3nt: TGTGCCAGCAGCTTATGGAGGGGTGCCTACAATGAGCAGTTCTTC; CDR3aa: CASSLWRGAYNEQFF; d_gene: NA; abundance: NA; v_gene: TRBV7-3; j_gene: TRBJ2-1
CDR3nt: TGTGCCACCGACAAGCTGGACAGGGGCGGTAATCAGCCCCAGCATTTT; CDR3aa: CATDKLDRGGNQPQHF; d_gene: TRBD1; abundance: many; v_gene: TRBV10-3; j_gene: TRBJ1-5
CDR3nt: TGTGCCATCAGTGATTACCAACTCGAGCAGTTCTTC; CDR3aa: CAISDYQLEQFF; d_gene: NA; abundance: many; v_gene: TRBV10-3; j_gene: TRBJ2-1
CDR3nt: TGTGCCAGCAGCTTAGAACTAGCGGGAGTTACGCAGTATTTT; CDR3aa: CASSLELAGVTQYF; d_gene: TRBD2; abundance: many; v_gene: TRBV7-9; j_gene: TRBJ2-3
CDR3nt: TGTGCCAGCAGTTACGGGGGATTCCCCAATTCACCCCTCCACTTT; CDR3aa: CASSYGGFPNSPLHF; d_gene: NA; abundance: many; v_gene: TRBV6-5; j_gene: TRBJ1-6
CDR3nt: TGTGCCAGCAGAAGGGGAAGGACTAGCGGGGAATACAATGAGCAGTTCTTC; CDR3aa: CASRRGRTSGEYNEQFF; d_gene: TRBD2; abundance: many; v_gene: TRBV6-1; j_gene: TRBJ2-1
CDR3nt: TGTGCCAGCAGTGAATATCAGGGGAGCTATGGCTACACCTTC; CDR3aa: CASSEYQGSYGYTF; d_gene: NA; abundance: few; v_gene: TRBV25-1; j_gene: TRBJ1-2
CDR3nt: TGTGCCAGCAGTTACACACCGGGACAGGGCCGTTGGGAGCAGTACTTC; CDR3aa: CASSYTPGQGRWEQYF; d_gene: TRBD1; abundance: many; v_gene: TRBV6-2/TRBV6-3; j_gene: TRBJ2-7
CDR3nt: TGTGCCAGCAGTTTTGGGTCCGACAGGGGGCACCAGCCCCAGCATTTT; CDR3aa: CASSFGSDRGHQPQHF; d_gene: TRBD1; abundance: NA; v_gene: TRBV12-3/TRBV12-4; j_gene: TRBJ1-5
CDR3nt: TGTGCCAGCAGCCAAGGGCCACATCAGCCCCAGCATTTT; CDR3aa: CASSQGPHQPQHF; d_gene: NA; abundance: few; v_gene: TRBV3-1; j_gene: TRBJ1-5
CDR3nt: TGTGCCAGCAGTGAGACAGGGTCAGAGACCCAGTACTTC; CDR3aa: CASSETGSETQYF; d_gene: TRBD1; abundance: few; v_gene: TRBV28; j_gene: TRBJ2-5
CDR3nt: TGTGCCAGCAGTCTATACGCACCCGGGACAAGATGGGACATTCAGTACTTC; CDR3aa: CASSLYAPGTRWDIQYF; d_gene: NA; abundance: few; v_gene: TRBV27; j_gene: TRBJ2-4
CDR3nt: TGTGCCAGCACCTTCGGACACGCGAACACTGAAGCTTTCTTT; CDR3aa: CASTFGHANTEAFF; d_gene: NA; abundance: NA; v_gene: TRBV13; j_gene: TRBJ1-1
CDR3nt: TGTGCCAGTATTAGAGAAGCGGGTCCCTACAATGAGCAGTTCTTC; CDR3aa: CASIREAGPYNEQFF; d_gene: NA; abundance: NA; v_gene: TRBV19; j_gene: TRBJ2-1
CDR3nt: TGCAGCGTTGAGGGAGCGGGGGGTGAGCAGTTCTTC; CDR3aa: CSVEGAGGEQFF; d_gene: TRBD2; abundance: few; v_gene: TRBV29-1; j_gene: TRBJ2-1
CDR3nt: TGCAGTGCTAGAGATTTACGAGGACTAGCGGTTAATGAGCAGTTCTTC; CDR3aa: CSARDLRGLAVNEQFF; d_gene: TRBD2; abundance: many; v_gene: TRBV20-1; j_gene: TRBJ2-1